The clone carrying this T cell receptor beta chain was detected many times. Its specificity is not known. One end of the junction varies from germline; a read error may be responsible. Graves' hyperthyroidism qualified as stable when ophthalmopathy did not progress within 18 months. CDR3 length: 13 residues. From germline, CDR1 is SGHRS and CDR2 YFSETQ. Researchers amplified the TCR beta CDR3 regions from RNA transcripts. A first-round RT-PCR of the TCR CDR3 used the HTBI primer set. From the multiplex PCR reads, TCRdb called clonotypes with MiXCR, one entry per CDR3 protein. The repertoire holds some 510,000 distinct CDR3 sequences, with around 21% as singletons. The data are from a study of T cells in Graves' hyperthyroidism and ophthalmopathy. General study results and limits: Blood shared most expanded thyroid clonotypes above 0.001.

This receptor was taken from a man aged 18-30 years with Graves' hyperthyroidism. This chain links TRBV5-1 with TRBJ2-7; a possible D gene is TRBD1 (5 bases). The sample was blood. The CDR3 spells CASSFQGPYEQYF. In DNA, the CDR3 is TGTGCCAGCAGTTTCCAGGGTCCCTACGAGCAGTACTTC.